This TCR beta chain was identified during a study of vaccination and CD4 T cells after COVID-19. As for the study in general: Comprising six males and four females, the convalescent participants counted two Hispanic individuals among them. Overlapping spike peptides served as the stimulus for the cells. These peptides came from SARS-CoV-2 and from the common cold coronaviruses HCoV-NL63, HCoV-OC43 and HCoV-229E. The control cultures got either a CEFX pool, an HIV-1 Nef pool, or no peptide at all.

The assay that was used to sequence DNA from cultured CD4+ T cells was the Oncomine TCR Beta short-read assay. MiXCR was run by TCRdb on the PCR reads, yielding one entry per CDR3 protein. In the table there are fewer than 10,000 distinct CDR3 sequences, about 60% of which are singletons. General observations from the study: Spike mono-reactivity was found in 304 of 307 vaccine-specific clones from convalescent patients.

As to treatment: approximately 9-day PBMC culture with coronavirus spike peptide pools or control peptides (ViraFEST assay). For this clonotype: Its specificity is unknown.

The CDR3 is 17 amino acids. Losses at the gene ends were 2 bases for V and 6 bases for J; bases not matched to a gene: 12. CDR1 is SEHNR and CDR2 is FQNEAQ in the germline V gene (reference sequence). Material: CD4+ T cells from blood, cultured in vitro. The clonotype comes from a human donor who had recovered from COVID-19. J is TRBJ2-1 and V is TRBV7-9, with TRBD2 identical over 8 bases. CDR3 in DNA: TGTGCCAGCAGCTTATTTAGCGGGGCCCGGGAAGGCAATGAGCAGTTCTTC. Translation: CASSLFSGAREGNEQFF.